A single sample gave rise to the 8 T cell receptor beta chains below, sequenced in a study of neurological immune-mediated disorders. One entry per CDR3 protein, called by TCRdb with MiXCR from the 5' RACE reads. The sample yields about 21,000 distinct CDR3 sequences, approximately 5.9% seen once. Sequences were obtained from CD8+ T cells from blood. These receptors originate from a young man in good health.

This clonotype was observed many times. The chain joins TRBV29-1 to TRBJ2-5; TRBD1 aligns across 7 bases. There are 12 residues in the CDR3. The junction had 7 bases not matched to a gene; V was cut back by 8 bases and J by 4 bases. Germline V gene data show CDR1 as SQVTM and CDR2 as ANQGSEA. CDR3 coding DNA: TGCAGCCTTTCAGGGGGTGCAGAGACCCAGTACTTC. Amino acid sequence: CSLSGGAETQYF.

The genes are TRBV30 and TRBJ1-6; D uncertain. The CDR3 runs to 11 residues. V dropped 0 bases and J dropped 9 bases, with 3 bases sitting between them. The germline V gene has CDR1 GTSNPN and CDR2 SVGIG (reference sequence). The CDR3 DNA sequence: TGTGCCTGGAGTGTCATTTCACCCCTCCACTTT. As protein: CAWSVISPLHF.

This clonotype showed up many times. The CDR3 coding sequence is TGTGCCAGCACACCGACGGGACAGTACAATGAGCAGTTCTTC. Translating it yields CASTPTGQYNEQFF. This chain connects TRBV28 to TRBJ2-1, with 7 bases fitting TRBD1. The germline V gene encodes CDR1 MDHEN and CDR2 SYDVKM. Trimming took 7 bases from V and 4 from J; bases not matched to a gene: 7. CDR3 length equals 14 residues.

In this sample, this clonotype turned up many times. The chain recombines TRBV7-8 with TRBJ1-5, with no clear D. Germline V CDR1 and CDR2: SGHVS, FQNEAQ. The CDR3 extends over 13 amino acids. Trimming left V 2 bases short and J 10 bases short, with 12 bases between. The CDR3 spells CASSLNGVRPQHF. In nucleotides, the CDR3 is TGTGCCAGCAGCTTAAACGGCGTTCGACCCCAGCATTTT. Variable domain in full (rest from reference TRBV7-8 and TRBJ1-5): GAGVSQSPRYKVAKRGQDVALRCDPISGHVSLFWYQQALGQGPEFLTYFQNEAQLDKSGLPSDRFFAERPEGSVSTLKIQRTQQEDSAVYLCASSLNGVRPQHFGDGTRLSIL.

This clonotype has ten or more counts. The J gene is TRBJ2-7, the V gene TRBV6-9, with 9 bases identical to TRBD1. CDR3 length: 16 amino acids. J lost 6 bases, V lost 2 bases, and 11 bases had no gene match. Germline lookup yields CDR1 MNHGY and CDR2 SVAAGI. CDR3 amino acids: CASSYNARDRVGEQYF. The CDR3 DNA is TGTGCCAGCAGTTATAATGCTCGGGACAGGGTCGGCGAGCAGTACTTC.

This clonotype was observed at least ten times. This chain joins TRBV24-1 and TRBJ2-5; D assignment may be TRBD1 or TRBD2 (5 bases each). The CDR3 is 13 residues long. V lost 0 bases and J 4 bases, leaving 5 bases between the germline ends. Germline CDR1 and CDR2: KGHDR and SFDVKD. The CDR3: CATSDLGGETQYF. The CDR3 DNA follows: TGTGCCACCAGTGATTTGGGGGGAGAGACCCAGTACTTC.

This clonotype was counted at least ten times. The rearrangement links TRBV3-1 to TRBJ2-7, with no clear D. From germline, CDR1 is LGHDT and CDR2 YNNKEL (reference sequence). The CDR3 loop spans 14 amino acids. V lost 4 bases and J 3 bases, leaving 13 bases between the germline ends. The CDR3 loop is CASSPPRSLYEQYF. The CDR3 bases are TGTGCCAGCAGCCCACCGAGGAGTCTCTACGAGCAGTACTTC.

This clonotype was found many times. V gene TRBV6-4 combines with J gene TRBJ1-6; no clear D. The CDR3 spans 15 residues. The ends were cut back, 0 bases at V and 5 bases at J, with 8 bases in the middle. Germline loops: CDR1 MRHNA, CDR2 SNTAGT. The CDR3 is CASSDSGGDNSPLHF. The CDR3, as DNA: TGTGCCAGCAGTGACTCGGGAGGAGATAATTCACCCCTCCACTTT.